This TCR beta chain was identified during a study of OX40 agonist ivuxolimab in advanced cancers. Describing the broader study: Ivuxolimab was an agonistic, fully human IgG2 monoclonal antibody directed against OX40 (CD134), a costimulatory receptor. The monotherapy dose-escalation portion (N of about 49 patients) of the phase I ivuxolimab trial is reported in the paper. Partial responses were achieved by three dose-escalation patients, of whom one had hepatocellular carcinoma and two had cutaneous melanoma. Patients were allowed to have had prior anti-PD-1, anti-PD-L1 or anti-CTLA-4 therapy, and 30% to 50% of the dose-escalation patients had previously received checkpoint inhibitors. The purpose of peripheral TCRbeta sequencing was to test whether ivuxolimab changed TCR sequence diversity and led to clonal T-cell expansion. Intravenous ivuxolimab was administered to patients every 2 weeks at six dose levels: 0.01, 0.1, 0.3, 1.5, 3 and 10 mg/kg. The dose-escalation cohort was around 83% male with a mean age of approximately 60 years, ranging from about 20 to 85. Of the roughly 54 patients in dose escalation, around 19 had hepatocellular carcinoma, some 15 had melanoma, 9 had renal cell carcinoma and 9 had head and neck cancer.

Patients with autoimmune disease history or receiving systemic immunosuppression were excluded from the trial. Peripheral blood for TCR sequencing was drawn from every dose cohort at baseline, at cycle 4 day 1 and at cycle 7 day 1. The samples were taken from a phase I, first-in-human, multicenter, open-label dose-escalation trial of ivuxolimab. The trial enrolled adults with locally advanced or metastatic head and neck squamous cell, hepatocellular, melanoma or renal cell carcinoma. Before TCR sequencing, CD4+ T cells and CD8+ T cells from peripheral blood were sorted into separate populations. What the study reported, not specific to this receptor: The antigen specificity of the peripheral T cells that underwent clonal expansion was not determined. At doses of 0.1 to 3.0 mg/kg, clonal expansion of both CD4+ and CD8+ T cells in blood was seen between baseline and week 6. Low levels of normalized T-cell clonal expansion were also shown by some nonresponding patients. After ivuxolimab, more expanded clones were found on average in CD8+ T cells than in CD4+ T cells. In the 0.1-3.0 mg/kg groups, partial responders had among the lowest normalized peripheral clonal expansion, particularly in CD8+ T cells.

The germline V gene sets CDR1 to LGHNT and CDR2 to FRNRAP. V lost 6 bases and J lost 6 bases, and the count of bases not matched to a germline gene is 12. Taken from cysteine to phenylalanine, the CDR3 has 16 residues. The kept DNA is CDR3 alone, 48 bases in frame from the first base. For sequencing of the TCRbeta CDR3 region, genomic DNA was extracted from the sorted cells. The immunoSEQ Assay was used to sequence the TCRbeta CDR3 regions. The source is immuneACCESS, and TCRdb retained only in-frame sequences with V and J called. Part of the clones is not carried over; for the studies checked, unresolved V genes explain less than half of this, and the remainder is unexplained. The table for this sample lists around 35,000 clones; about 90% of them were counted only once. The ten largest clones add up to around a fifth of the sample. Worth noting for this clone: The specificity of this receptor is unknown. Base qualities are not at hand, and no much larger clone is one base apart.

The starting material was CD4+ or CD8+ T cells sorted from blood, obtained in a trial of the OX40 agonist ivuxolimab. This chain is built from TRBV12-5 and TRBJ2-1; 9 central nucleotides agree with TRBD1. This clonotype originated in an adult with an advanced solid tumor such as melanoma, head and neck, liver or kidney cancer. The nucleotide sequence is TGTGCTAGTGGGCTCAGCCGGGACAGGGTAGTCAATGAGCAGTTCTTC. Its protein is CASGLSRDRVVNEQFF.